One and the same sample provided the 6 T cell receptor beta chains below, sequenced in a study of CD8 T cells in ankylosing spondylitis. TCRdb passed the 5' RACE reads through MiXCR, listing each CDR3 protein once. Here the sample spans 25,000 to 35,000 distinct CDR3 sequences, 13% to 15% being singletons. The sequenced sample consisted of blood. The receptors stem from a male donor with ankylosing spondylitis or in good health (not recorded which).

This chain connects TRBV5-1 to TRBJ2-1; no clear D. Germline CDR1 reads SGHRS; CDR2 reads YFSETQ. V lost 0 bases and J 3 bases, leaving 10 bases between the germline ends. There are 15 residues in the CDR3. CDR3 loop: CASSLASQVYNEQFF. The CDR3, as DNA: TGCGCCAGCAGCTTGGCGTCGCAGGTCTACAATGAGCAGTTCTTC.

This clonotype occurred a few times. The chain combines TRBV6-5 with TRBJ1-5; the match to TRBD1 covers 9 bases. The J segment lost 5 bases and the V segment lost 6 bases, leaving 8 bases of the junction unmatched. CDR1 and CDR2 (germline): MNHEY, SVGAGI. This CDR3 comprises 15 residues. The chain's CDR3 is CASSPTGGEDQPQHF. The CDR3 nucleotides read TGTGCCAGCAGCCCCACAGGGGGCGAGGATCAGCCCCAGCATTTT.

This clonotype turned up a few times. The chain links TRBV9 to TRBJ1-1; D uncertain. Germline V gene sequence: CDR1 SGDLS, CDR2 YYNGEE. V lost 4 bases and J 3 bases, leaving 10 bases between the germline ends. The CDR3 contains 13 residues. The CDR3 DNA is TGTGCCAGCAGCCCCCCTCCGGACACTGAAGCTTTCTTT. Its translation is CASSPPPDTEAFF.

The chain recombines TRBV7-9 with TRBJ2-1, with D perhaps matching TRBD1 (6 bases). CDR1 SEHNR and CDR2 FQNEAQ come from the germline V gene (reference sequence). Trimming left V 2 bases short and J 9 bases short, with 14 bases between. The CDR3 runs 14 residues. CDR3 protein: CASSLKARGGEQFF. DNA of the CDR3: TGTGCCAGCAGCTTAAAGGCCAGGGGCGGTGAGCAGTTCTTC. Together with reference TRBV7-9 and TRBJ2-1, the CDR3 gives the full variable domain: DTGVSQNPRHKITKRGQNVTFRCDPISEHNRLYWYRQTLGQGPEFLTYFQNEAQLEKSRLLSDRFSAERPKGSFSTLEIQRTEQGDSAMYLCASSLKARGGEQFFGPGTRLTVL.

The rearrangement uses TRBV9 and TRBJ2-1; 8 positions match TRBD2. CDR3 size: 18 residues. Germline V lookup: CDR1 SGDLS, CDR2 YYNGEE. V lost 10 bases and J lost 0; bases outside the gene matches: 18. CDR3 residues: CARPSGGRNLSSYNEQFF. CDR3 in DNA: TGTGCCCGACCCAGCGGGGGCCGGAACCTTAGCTCCTACAATGAGCAGTTCTTC.

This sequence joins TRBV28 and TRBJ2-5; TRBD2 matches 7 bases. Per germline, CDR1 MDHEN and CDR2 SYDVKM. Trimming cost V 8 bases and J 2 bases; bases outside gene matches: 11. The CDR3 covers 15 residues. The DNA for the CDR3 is TGTGCCAGCGGCCCCTTACGGGACTATCAAGAGACCCAGTACTTC. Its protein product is CASGPLRDYQETQYF.